This T cell receptor (beta chain) was observed in a study of T cell responses to AZD1222 COVID-19 vaccine. The study's findings and limits: Increased Spike-specific TCR breadth and depth were observed after two AZD1222 doses. Seropositive at baseline were only a handful of AZD1222 recipients. Most donors were white British, females outnumbered males, and clonal diversity was possibly underestimated.

Germline V gene lookup returns CDR1 SGHDT and CDR2 YYEEEE. Trimming took off 0 bases at V and 7 bases at J, with 14 bases between the two ends. The CDR3 loop spans 14 amino acids. Turning to this clone: Its target is not known.

TCRdb's table, derived via immunoSEQ multiplex PCR, lists solely in-frame clones and lacks some. The profile covers about 110,000 clones, with 70% to 90% appearing a single time and roughly 6.7% taken by the ten largest. The gene calls are TRBV5-6 and TRBJ2-7; D is perhaps TRBD2 (5 bases). This receptor was taken from an adult who received the AZD1222 COVID-19 vaccine. This specimen consisted of peripheral blood, obtained 28 days after the second AZD1222 dose. The CDR3 protein is CASSLVPAGGEQYF. The CDR3 nucleotides are TGTGCCAGCAGCTTGGTTCCTGCGGGTGGGGAGCAGTACTTC.